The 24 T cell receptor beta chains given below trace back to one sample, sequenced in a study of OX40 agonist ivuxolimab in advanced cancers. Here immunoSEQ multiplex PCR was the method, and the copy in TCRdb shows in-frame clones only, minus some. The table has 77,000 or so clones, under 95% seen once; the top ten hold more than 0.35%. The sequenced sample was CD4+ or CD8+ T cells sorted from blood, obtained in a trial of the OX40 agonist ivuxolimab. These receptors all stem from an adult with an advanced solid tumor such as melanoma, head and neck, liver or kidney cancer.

The chain's CDR3 is CADQTSNTEAFF. The CDR3, as DNA: TGTGCTGATCAGACCTCGAACACTGAAGCTTTCTTT. The V call is TRBV28, the J call TRBJ1-1; no clear D. This CDR3 comprises 12 residues. The germline CDR1 and CDR2 sequences are MDHEN and SYDVKM.

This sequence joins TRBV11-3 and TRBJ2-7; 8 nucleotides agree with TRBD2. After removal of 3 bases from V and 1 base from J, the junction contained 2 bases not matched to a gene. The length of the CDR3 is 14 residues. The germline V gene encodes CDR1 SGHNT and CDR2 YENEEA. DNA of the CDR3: TGTGCCAGCAGCTTCGTAGCGGGATCCTACGAGCAGTACTTC. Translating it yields CASSFVAGSYEQYF.

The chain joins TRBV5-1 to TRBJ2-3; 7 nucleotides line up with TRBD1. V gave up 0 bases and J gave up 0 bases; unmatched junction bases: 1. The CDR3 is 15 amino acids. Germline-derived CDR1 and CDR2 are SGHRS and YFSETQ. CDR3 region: CASSLGDSSTDTQYF. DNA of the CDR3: TGCGCCAGCAGCTTGGGGGACAGTAGCACAGATACGCAGTATTTT.

CDR3 sequence reads: CASSQVDRGNQPQHF. CDR3 coding DNA: TGTGCCAGCAGCCAGGTAGACAGGGGCAATCAGCCCCAGCATTTT. The V gene is TRBV4-2, the J gene TRBJ1-5; TRBD1 agrees at 7 bases. CDR1 LGHNA and CDR2 YNFKEQ come from the germline V gene. The J segment lost 2 bases and the V segment lost 3 bases, leaving 4 bases of the junction unmatched. This CDR3 is built from 15 residues.

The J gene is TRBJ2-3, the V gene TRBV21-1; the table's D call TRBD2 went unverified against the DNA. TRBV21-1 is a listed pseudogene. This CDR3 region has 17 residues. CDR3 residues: CASHGDPLEGRTDTQYF. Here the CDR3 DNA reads TGTGCCAGCCACGGAGACCCCTTAGAGGGCCGCACAGATACGCAGTATTTT.

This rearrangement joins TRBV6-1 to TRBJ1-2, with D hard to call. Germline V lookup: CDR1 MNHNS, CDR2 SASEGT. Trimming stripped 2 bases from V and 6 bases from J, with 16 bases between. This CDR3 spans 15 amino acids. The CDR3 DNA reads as TGTGCCAGCAGTGAAAGGGCCCCATTGCGAGATGGCTACACCTTC. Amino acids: CASSERAPLRDGYTF.

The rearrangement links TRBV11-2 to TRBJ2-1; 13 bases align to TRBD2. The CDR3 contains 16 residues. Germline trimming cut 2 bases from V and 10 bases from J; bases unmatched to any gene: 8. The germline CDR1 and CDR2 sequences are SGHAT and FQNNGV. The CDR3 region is CASSLPGLAGLQEQFF. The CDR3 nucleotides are TGTGCCAGCAGCTTACCGGGACTAGCGGGATTGCAGGAGCAGTTCTTC. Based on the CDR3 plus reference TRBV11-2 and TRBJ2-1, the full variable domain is EAGVAQSPRYKIIEKRQSVAFWCNPISGHATLYWYQQILGQGPKLLIQFQNNGVVDDSQLPKDRFSAERLKGVDSTLKIQPAKLEDSAVYLCASSLPGLAGLQEQFFGPGTRLTVL.

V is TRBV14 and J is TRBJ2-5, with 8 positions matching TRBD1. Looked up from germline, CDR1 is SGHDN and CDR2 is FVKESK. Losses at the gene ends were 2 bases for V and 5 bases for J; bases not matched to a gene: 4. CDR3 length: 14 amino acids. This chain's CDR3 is CASSQYRGLETQYF. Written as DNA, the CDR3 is TGTGCCAGCAGCCAATACAGGGGGTTGGAGACCCAGTACTTC.

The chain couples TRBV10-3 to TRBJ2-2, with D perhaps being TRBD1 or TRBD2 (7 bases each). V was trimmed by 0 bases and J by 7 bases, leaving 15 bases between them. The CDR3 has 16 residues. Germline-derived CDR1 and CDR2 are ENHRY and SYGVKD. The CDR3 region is CAISESAGGDGGELFF. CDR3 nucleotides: TGTGCCATCAGTGAGTCCGCAGGGGGGGACGGCGGGGAGCTGTTTTTT.

The CDR3 spells CASSVVRSSYNEQFF. In nucleotides, the CDR3 is TGTGCCAGCAGCGTAGTCCGAAGCTCCTACAATGAGCAGTTCTTC. The gene calls are TRBV7-2 and TRBJ2-1; D ambiguous. CDR1 and CDR2 (germline): SGHTA, FQGNSA. V lost 5 bases, J lost 0 bases, and 11 bases lay in between. This CDR3 spans 15 amino acids.

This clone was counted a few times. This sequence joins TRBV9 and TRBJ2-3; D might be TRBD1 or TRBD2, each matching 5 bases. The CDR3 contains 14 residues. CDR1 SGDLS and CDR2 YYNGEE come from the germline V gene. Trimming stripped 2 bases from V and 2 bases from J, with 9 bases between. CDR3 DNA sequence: TGTGCCAGCAGCGTCACGGGACCCACAGATACGCAGTATTTT. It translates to CASSVTGPTDTQYF.

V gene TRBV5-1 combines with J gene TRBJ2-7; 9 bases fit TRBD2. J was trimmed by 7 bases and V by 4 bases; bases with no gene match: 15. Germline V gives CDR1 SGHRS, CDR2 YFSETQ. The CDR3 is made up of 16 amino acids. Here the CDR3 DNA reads TGCGCCAGCAGCATACTCGGACTAGCGACCCCCTGGGAGCAGTACTTC. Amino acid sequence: CASSILGLATPWEQYF.

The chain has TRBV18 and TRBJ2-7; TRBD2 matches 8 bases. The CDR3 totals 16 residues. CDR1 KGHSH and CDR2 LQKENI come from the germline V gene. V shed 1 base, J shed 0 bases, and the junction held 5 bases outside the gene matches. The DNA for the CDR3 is TGTGCCAGCTCACCACTGGGGAGCGGGAGCTCCTACGAGCAGTACTTC. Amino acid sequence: CASSPLGSGSSYEQYF.

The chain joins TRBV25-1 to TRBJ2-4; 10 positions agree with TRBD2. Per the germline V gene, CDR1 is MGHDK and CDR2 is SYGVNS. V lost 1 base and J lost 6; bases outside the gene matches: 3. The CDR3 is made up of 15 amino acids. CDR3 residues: CASSEFSGGPNIQYF. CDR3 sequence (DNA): TGTGCCAGCAGTGAATTTAGCGGGGGGCCAAACATTCAGTACTTC.

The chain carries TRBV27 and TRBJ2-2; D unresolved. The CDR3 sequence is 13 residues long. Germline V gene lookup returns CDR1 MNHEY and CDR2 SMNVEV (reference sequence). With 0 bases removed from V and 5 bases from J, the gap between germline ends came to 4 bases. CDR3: CASSLSRTGELFF. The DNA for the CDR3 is TGTGCCAGCAGTTTATCAAGGACCGGGGAGCTGTTTTTT.

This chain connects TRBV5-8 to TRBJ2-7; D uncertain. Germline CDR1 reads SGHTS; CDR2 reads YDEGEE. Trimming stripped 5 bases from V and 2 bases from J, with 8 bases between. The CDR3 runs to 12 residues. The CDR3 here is CASRAPPYEQYF. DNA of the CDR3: TGTGCCAGCAGGGCCCCGCCCTACGAGCAGTACTTC.

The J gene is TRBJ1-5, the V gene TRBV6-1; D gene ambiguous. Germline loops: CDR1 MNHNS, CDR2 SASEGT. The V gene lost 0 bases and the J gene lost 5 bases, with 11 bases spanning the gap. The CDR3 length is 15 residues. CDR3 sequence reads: CASSEASDPHQPQHF. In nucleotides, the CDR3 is TGTGCCAGCAGTGAAGCTAGCGATCCCCATCAGCCCCAGCATTTT.

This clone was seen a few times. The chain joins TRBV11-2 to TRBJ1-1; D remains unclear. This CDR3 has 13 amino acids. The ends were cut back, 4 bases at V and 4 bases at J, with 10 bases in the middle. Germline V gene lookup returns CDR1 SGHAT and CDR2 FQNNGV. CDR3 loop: CASSSKAGTEAFF. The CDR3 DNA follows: TGTGCCAGCAGCTCAAAAGCGGGCACTGAAGCTTTCTTT.

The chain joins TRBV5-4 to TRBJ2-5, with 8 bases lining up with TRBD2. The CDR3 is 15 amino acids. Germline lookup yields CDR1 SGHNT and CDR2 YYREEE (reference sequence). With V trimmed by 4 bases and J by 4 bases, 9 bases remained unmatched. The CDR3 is CASSLSSGTRETQYF. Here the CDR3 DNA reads TGTGCCAGCAGCCTCTCCTCCGGGACTAGAGAGACCCAGTACTTC.

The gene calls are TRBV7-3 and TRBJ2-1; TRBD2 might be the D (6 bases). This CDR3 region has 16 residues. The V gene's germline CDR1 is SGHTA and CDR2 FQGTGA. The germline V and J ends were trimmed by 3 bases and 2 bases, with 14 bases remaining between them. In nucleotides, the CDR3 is TGTGCCAGCAGCTTGAAAGGACTACCCCCCTACAATGAGCAGTTCTTC. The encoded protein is CASSLKGLPPYNEQFF.

CDR3 nucleotides: TGTGCCAGCAGCTTGGAGCCGGGACAGGGGGGCGGTTATACGCAGTATTTT. It is translated as CASSLEPGQGGGYTQYF. The chain has TRBV5-4 and TRBJ2-3; 11 nucleotides align to TRBD1. Germline V gives CDR1 SGHNT, CDR2 YYREEE (reference sequence). Trimming cost V 0 bases and J 7 bases; bases outside gene matches: 10. The CDR3 runs 17 residues.

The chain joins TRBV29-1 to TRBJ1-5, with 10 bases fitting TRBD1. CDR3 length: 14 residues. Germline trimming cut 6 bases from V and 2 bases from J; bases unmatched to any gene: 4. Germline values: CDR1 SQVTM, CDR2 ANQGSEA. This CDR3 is CSVTGTGGNQPQHF. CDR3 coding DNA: TGCAGCGTCACCGGGACAGGGGGCAATCAGCCCCAGCATTTT.

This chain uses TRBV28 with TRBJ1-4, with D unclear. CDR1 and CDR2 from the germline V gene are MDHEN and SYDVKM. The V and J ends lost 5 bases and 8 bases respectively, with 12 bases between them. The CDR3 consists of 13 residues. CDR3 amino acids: CASSPDGTEKLFF. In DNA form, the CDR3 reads TGTGCCAGCAGTCCGGACGGAACCGAAAAACTGTTTTTT.

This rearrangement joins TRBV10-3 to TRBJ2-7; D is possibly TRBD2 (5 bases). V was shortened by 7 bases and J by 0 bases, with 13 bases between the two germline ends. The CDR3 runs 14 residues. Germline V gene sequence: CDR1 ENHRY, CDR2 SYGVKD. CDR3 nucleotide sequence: TGTGCCATCATAAGGGAGTTGAGCTCCTACGAGCAGTACTTC. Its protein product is CAIIRELSSYEQYF.